This T cell receptor beta chain was documented in a study of Ad26.COV2.S vaccination and SARS-CoV-2 variants. Profiled with immunoSEQ multiplex PCR; TCRdb holds only in-frame clones, not every one. Seen here are roughly 420,000 clones, approximately 89% observed once, and the top ten hold around 2.5%. This sample's treatment: 15 to 20 received Ad26.COV2.S at low or high dose, single or two shots; about 5 received placebo; per-sample allocation not given. Collection of the samples took place on day 63 after the first injection of vaccine or placebo. Deletions cut 3 bases from V and 2 bases from J, with 6 bases between. This CDR3 is 12 amino acids long. Germline V gene data show CDR1 as DFQATT and CDR2 as SNEGSKA (reference sequence).

The source of this sequence is a person aged 18-65 years who received the Ad26.COV2.S COVID-19 vaccine or a placebo. The sample consisted of peripheral blood, taken in a trial of Ad26.COV2.S vaccine versus placebo. The rearrangement uses TRBV20-1 and TRBJ2-3, with D hard to call. The CDR3 here is CSASRTTDTQYF. For the CDR3, the DNA is TGCAGTGCTAGTCGGACCACAGATACGCAGTATTTT.